The rows below give T cell receptor beta chains drawn from one sample of a study of molecular identifiers for immune sequencing clone quantification. Each CDR3 protein is one row after TCRdb ran MiXCR on the PCR reads. The data hold 490,000 or so distinct CDR3 sequences, with about a fifth observed a single time. Sample: naive CD8+ T cells from blood, with Jurkat cell RNA spiked in. Receptors originate from a human donor in good health. Some libraries in this study had Jurkat cell RNA spiked in. Each CDR3 is given with its conserved first and last residue. A D gene is named only where the DNA matches it firmly. Only some rows state a clone size, as once, few, many or a class for expanded clones.

>TRBJ1-1|TRBV6-2/TRBV6-3|-|-
TGTGCCAGCAGACCCGGGGGAGAGCTGAACACTGAAGCTTTCTTT
CASRPGGELNTEAFF
>TRBJ2-1|TRBV5-1|-|TRBD2
TGCGCCAGCAGCTTGTACGAGCGGGGAACCTACAATGAGCAGTTCTTC
CASSLYERGTYNEQFF
>TRBJ1-5|TRBV19|-|-
TGTGCCAGTAGAACCGGGACACGCGCCTTGCAGCCCCAGCATTTT
CASRTGTRALQPQHF
>TRBJ2-3|TRBV4-3|-|-
TGCGCCAGCAGCCAAGATCGTAGCCCGGGCTTGGCAGATACGCAGTATTTT
CASSQDRSPGLADTQYF
>TRBJ2-1|TRBV7-2|few|TRBD2
TGTGCCAGCAGCCAGGCGGGAGGGCCCTACAATGAGCAGTTCTTC
CASSQAGGPYNEQFF
>TRBJ2-1|TRBV19|-|TRBD2
TGTGCCAGTAGTATCAGCGGGAACGGGATCAATGAGCAGTTCTTC
CASSISGNGINEQFF
>TRBJ1-3|TRBV9|few|-
TGTGCCAGCAGCGACGCTGGAAACACCATATATTTT
CASSDAGNTIYF
>TRBJ1-1|TRBV6-5|-|-
TGTGCCAGCAGTAGTTCGAGAAACACTGAAGCTTTCTTT
CASSSSRNTEAFF
>TRBJ2-1|TRBV11-3|few|-
TGTGCCAGCAAGATGAGGGAAGGGGATGAGCAGTTCTTC
CASKMREGDEQFF
>TRBJ1-1|TRBV14|-|-
TGTGCCAGCAGCCAAGATCTACGGCAGGGAGAAGCTTTCTTT
CASSQDLRQGEAFF
>TRBJ1-2|TRBV4-3|few|TRBD1
TGCGCCAGCAGCTGGGGACAGTCCAAGAACTATGGCTACACCTTC
CASSWGQSKNYGYTF
>TRBJ1-1|TRBV13|many|-
TGTGCCAGCAGCTCCCTCCGAGGGACTGAAGCTTTCTTT
CASSSLRGTEAFF
>TRBJ2-7|TRBV7-9|many|TRBD1
TGTGCCAGCAGCCAACGACAGGGGTCCGGCGAGCAGTACTTC
CASSQRQGSGEQYF
>TRBJ2-7|TRBV11-1|many|-
TGTGCCAGCAGCTTAGGGGTTGGCTCCTACGAGCAGTACTTC
CASSLGVGSYEQYF
>TRBJ1-1|TRBV29-1|-|-
TGCAGCGTCGCAGGCACCCGGCAGAACACTGAAGCTTTCTTT
CSVAGTRQNTEAFF
>TRBJ1-1|TRBV21-1|few|-
TGTGCCAGCAGCAAAGCGGCGGGGGAGAACACTGAAGCTTTCTTT
CASSKAAGENTEAFF
>TRBJ2-7|TRBV27|-|-
TGTGCCAGCAGTTTAGAAGGGGCGCAGGAAAGTAGATACGAGCAGTACTTC
CASSLEGAQESRYEQYF
>TRBJ2-3|TRBV6-2/TRBV6-3|-|-
TGTGCCAGCGGTTACACAAACACAGATACGCAGTATTTT
CASGYTNTDTQYF
>TRBJ2-1|TRBV29-1|few|-
TGCAGCGTTGATCTTAGGGGTTACTACTACAATGAGCAGTTCTTC
CSVDLRGYYYNEQFF
>TRBJ1-4|TRBV29-1|many|-
TGCAGCGTCCTCCACTACTCGGATGAAAAACTGTTTTTT
CSVLHYSDEKLFF
>TRBJ2-3|TRBV12-3/TRBV12-4|many|-
TGTGCCAGCAGTTTCTTCGGGGGAGATACGCAGTATTTT
CASSFFGGDTQYF
>TRBJ1-6|TRBV25-1|many|-
TGTGCCAGCAGTGTGACGGGTTCACCCCTCCACTTT
CASSVTGSPLHF
>TRBJ2-7|TRBV4-2|many|TRBD1
TGTGCCAGCAGCCAAGAGGTGGGCAGGGGGTACGAGCAGTACTTC
CASSQEVGRGYEQYF
>TRBJ2-5|TRBV11-2|few|TRBD2
TGTGCCAGCAGCTACCCGGGACTAGCGGAGTTCCAAGAGACCCAGTACTTC
CASSYPGLAEFQETQYF
>TRBJ1-1|TRBV6-5|few|-
TGTGCCAGCAGTTACTCTACAGGGCCTGGCACTGAAGCTTTCTTT
CASSYSTGPGTEAFF
>TRBJ2-7|TRBV4-1|few|TRBD2
TGCGCCAGCAGCCAAGATGTCGGTCTAGCGGGATTCGCTACGGCCGCGTACTTC
CASSQDVGLAGFATAAYF
>TRBJ2-5|TRBV7-2|many|-
TGTGCCAGCAGCGTGCTAAACTTAGAAGAGACCCAGTACTTC
CASSVLNLEETQYF
>TRBJ2-5|TRBV14|many|-
TGTGCCAGCAGCCAAGTCGGCGAGGGGACCCAGTACTTC
CASSQVGEGTQYF
>TRBJ2-5|TRBV27|-|-
TGTGCCCCGCTCGGGGGCCAAGAGACCCAGTACTTC
CAPLGGQETQYF
>TRBJ2-7|TRBV30|-|-
TGTGCCTGGAGTGTACAATCGGGGGAGCAGTACTTC
CAWSVQSGEQYF
>TRBJ1-3|TRBV7-6|many|TRBD1
TGTGCCAGCAGCTTAAAAGGGGGCGCAGACACCATATATTTT
CASSLKGGADTIYF
>TRBJ1-1|TRBV5-1|many|TRBD1
TGCGCCAGCAGCTTGGGTACAGGGGTTTACACTGAAGCTTTCTTT
CASSLGTGVYTEAFF
>TRBJ1-6|TRBV4-1|many|-
TGCGCCAGCAGCCAAGAGGTCCAGGGACTCCTGAATTCACCCCTCCACTTT
CASSQEVQGLLNSPLHF
>TRBJ1-2|TRBV5-4|-|TRBD1
TGTGCCAGCAGCCCCAGGGGGCGTTATGGCTACACCTTC
CASSPRGRYGYTF
>TRBJ2-7|TRBV7-9|-|TRBD2
TGTGCCAGCAGCGTAAATCCGGGACTACTAATATACGAGCAGTACTTC
CASSVNPGLLIYEQYF
>TRBJ2-3|TRBV7-9|many|-
TGTGCCAGCAGCTCCCTCCTCGGGGCCACACAATTAGATACGCAGTATTTT
CASSSLLGATQLDTQYF
>TRBJ2-2|TRBV6-2/TRBV6-3|few|-
TGTGCCAGCAGTCCTAGGACTCTTACAACCGGGGAGCTGTTTTTT
CASSPRTLTTGELFF
>TRBJ2-2|TRBV30|-|-
TGTGCCTGGGGTGTAACTCCAGCGAACCGGGAGCTGTTTTTT
CAWGVTPANRELFF
>TRBJ2-5|TRBV12-3/TRBV12-4|once|TRBD1
TGTGCCAGCAGCCTGCGGACAGGGGAACAAGAGACCCAGTACTTC
CASSLRTGEQETQYF
>TRBJ2-1|TRBV7-2|many|-
TGTGCCAGCAGGGGAGGGGGCGCGAATTGGGCCAATGAGCAGTTCTTC
CASRGGGANWANEQFF
>TRBJ1-1|TRBV9|many|-
TGTGCCAGCAGCGTAGCAGCAGAGGGCACTGAAGCTTTCTTT
CASSVAAEGTEAFF
>TRBJ1-1|TRBV12-3/TRBV12-4|many|TRBD1
TGTGCCAGCAGTTGGACAGGGGGCTCCACTGAAGCTTTCTTT
CASSWTGGSTEAFF
>TRBJ1-6|TRBV7-9|many|-
TGTGCCAGCAGCGCGGAAATAAGCGCCTATAATTCACCCCTCCACTTT
CASSAEISAYNSPLHF
>TRBJ2-1|TRBV30|few|-
TGTGCCTGTGGGGAAACCTACAATGAGCAGTTCTTC
CACGETYNEQFF
>TRBJ2-3|TRBV28|few|TRBD2
TGTGCCAGCAGTTTCGCCCTAGCGGGAAGCACAGATACGCAGTATTTT
CASSFALAGSTDTQYF
>TRBJ2-5|TRBV27|-|-
TGTGCCAGCACGTCAGACCCTGGGCAGCTCCAAGAGACCCAGTACTTC
CASTSDPGQLQETQYF
>TRBJ2-7|TRBV20-1|many|-
TGCAGTGCTAGAGATGGAATAGCGACTATATCCTACGAGCAGTACTTC
CSARDGIATISYEQYF
>TRBJ1-4|TRBV6-1|many|-
TGTGCCAGCAGACCGGGGGCCGGGGGTATTGGTGAAAAACTGTTTTTT
CASRPGAGGIGEKLFF
>TRBJ1-5|TRBV20-1|-|-
TGCAGTGCTAGAAATCATGGGCAGAACACTAATCAGCCCCAGCATTTT
CSARNHGQNTNQPQHF
>TRBJ2-7|TRBV4-1|few|-
TGCGCCAGCAGCCATCACGGGACGCTCTACGAGCAGTACTTC
CASSHHGTLYEQYF
>TRBJ2-7|TRBV20-1|few|-
TGCAGTGCTAGGGCCGACAAGAACTCCTACGAGCAGTACTTC
CSARADKNSYEQYF
>TRBJ2-1|TRBV11-2|-|-
TGTGCCAGCCTCCACCCGGGCGGGGACTACAATGAGCAGTTCTTC
CASLHPGGDYNEQFF